A single sample gave rise to the 7 T cell receptor beta chains below, sequenced in a study of blood T cell repertoires in COVID-19. Clones were sequenced by immunoSEQ multiplex PCR, and TCRdb holds only the in-frame ones, with some missing. The sample lists tens of thousands of clones; 80% to 90% were seen once. Sequencing input: peripheral blood. The receptor source for this set is an older man with acute or convalescent COVID-19.

The chain uses TRBV18 and TRBJ1-5, with D tentatively TRBD1 (6 bases). V lost 3 bases to trimming and J lost 2 bases, with 17 bases between them. The CDR3 runs 17 residues. Germline V gene lookup returns CDR1 KGHSH and CDR2 LQKENI. CDR3 amino acids: CASSPAQGSLGNQPQHF. The CDR3 nucleotides are TGTGCCAGCTCACCTGCACAGGGTAGTTTGGGCAATCAGCCCCAGCATTTT.

This clone has just one count. This chain uses TRBV3-1 (or the pseudogene TRBV3-2) with TRBJ2-7, with 15 bases fitting TRBD2. Losses at the gene ends were 3 bases for V and 6 bases for J; bases not matched to a gene: 3. CDR3 length: 15 amino acids. The germline gives CDR1 LGHDT, CDR2 YNNKEL (reference sequence). Here the CDR3 reads CASSQGLAGGREQYF. The CDR3 DNA is TGTGCCAGCAGCCAGGGACTAGCGGGAGGACGCGAGCAGTACTTC.

CDR3 in amino acids: CASRFVRDSQAFF. The CDR3, as DNA: TGTGCCAGTAGATTTGTCCGGGACAGCCAAGCTTTCTTT. The chain uses TRBV19 and TRBJ1-1; TRBD1 matches 7 bases. Germline lookup yields CDR1 LNHDA and CDR2 SQIVND (reference sequence). V lost 6 bases and J lost 9; bases outside the gene matches: 10. This CDR3 has 13 residues.

This chain links TRBV21-1 with TRBJ2-7; TRBD2, the D gene given by the table, was not confirmed from the DNA. TRBV21-1 is a documented pseudogene. This CDR3 has 18 residues. The DNA of the CDR3 is TGTGCCAGCAGCAAACGGGGGGTTGGACAGCAGAGCTCCTACGAGCAGTACTTC. This encodes CASSKRGVGQQSSYEQYF.

The rearrangement links TRBV15 to TRBJ2-1, with D hard to call. The germline V and J ends were trimmed by 4 bases and 6 bases, with 4 bases remaining between them. The CDR3 has 11 amino acids. Germline assignment: CDR1 LNHNV and CDR2 YYDKDF (reference sequence). The CDR3 sequence: CATSTSNEQFF. The CDR3, as DNA: TGTGCCACCAGCACGTCCAATGAGCAGTTCTTC.

The chain couples TRBV6-5 to TRBJ2-4; tentative D call: TRBD1 (5 bases). CDR3 length: 13 amino acids. Trimming removed 3 bases at V and 5 bases at J, with 8 bases between. Germline V gene sequence: CDR1 MNHEY, CDR2 SVGAGI. CDR3: CASSYSRENIQYF. CDR3 bases: TGTGCCAGCAGTTATAGCAGGGAAAACATTCAGTACTTC.

This clone was counted a single time. The rearrangement uses TRBV2 and TRBJ2-2; D ambiguous. The CDR3 extends over 13 amino acids. Per the germline V gene, CDR1 is SNHLY and CDR2 is FYNNEI. V lost 7 bases, J lost 7 bases, and 13 bases lay in between. As DNA, the CDR3 is TGTGCCAGCAAAATTCTGGTACACGGGGAGCTGTTTTTT. This translates into CASKILVHGELFF.